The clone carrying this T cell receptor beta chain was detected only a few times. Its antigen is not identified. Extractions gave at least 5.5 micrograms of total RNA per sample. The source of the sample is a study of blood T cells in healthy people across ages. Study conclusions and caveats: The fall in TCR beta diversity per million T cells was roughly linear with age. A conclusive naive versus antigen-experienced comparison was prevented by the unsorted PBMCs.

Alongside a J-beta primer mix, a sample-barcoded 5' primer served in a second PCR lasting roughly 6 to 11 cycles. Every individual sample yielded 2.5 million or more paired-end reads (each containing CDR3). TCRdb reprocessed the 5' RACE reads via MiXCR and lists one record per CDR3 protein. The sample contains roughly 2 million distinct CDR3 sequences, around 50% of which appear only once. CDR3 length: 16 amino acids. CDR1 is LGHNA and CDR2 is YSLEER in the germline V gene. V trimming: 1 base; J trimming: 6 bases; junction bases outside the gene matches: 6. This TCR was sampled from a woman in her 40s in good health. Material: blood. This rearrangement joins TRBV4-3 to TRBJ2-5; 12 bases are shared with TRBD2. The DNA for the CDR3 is TGCGCCAGCAGCCAAGCCCGGACTAGCGGGGCGAAGACCCAGTACTTC. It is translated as CASSQARTSGAKTQYF.